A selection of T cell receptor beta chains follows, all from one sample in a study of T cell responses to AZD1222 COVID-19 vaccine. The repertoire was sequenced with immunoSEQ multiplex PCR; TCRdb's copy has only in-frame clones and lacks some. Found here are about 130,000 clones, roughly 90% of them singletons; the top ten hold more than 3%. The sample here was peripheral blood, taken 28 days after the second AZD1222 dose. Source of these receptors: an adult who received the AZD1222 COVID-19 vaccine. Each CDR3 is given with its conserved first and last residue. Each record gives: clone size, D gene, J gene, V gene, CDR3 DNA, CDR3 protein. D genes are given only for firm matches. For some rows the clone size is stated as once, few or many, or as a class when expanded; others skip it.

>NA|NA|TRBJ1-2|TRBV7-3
TGTGCCAGCAGCCCTACAGGGTTGGCCTATGGCTACACCTTC
CASSPTGLAYGYTF
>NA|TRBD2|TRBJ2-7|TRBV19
TGTGCCAGCAGGAAGGACCCGGGGGGCGAGCAGTACTTC
CASRKDPGGEQYF
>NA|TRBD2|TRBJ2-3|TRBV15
TGTGCCACCAGCAGAGCGAGCGGGAGGGCCTTGGCAGATACGCAGTATTTT
CATSRASGRALADTQYF
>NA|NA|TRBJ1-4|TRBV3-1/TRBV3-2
TGTGCCAGCAGCCAAGATTATACAGGGAGGGAAAAACTGTTTTTT
CASSQDYTGREKLFF
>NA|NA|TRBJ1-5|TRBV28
TGTGCCAGCACCCCCTTTTTGGGTCAGCCCCAGCATTTT
CASTPFLGQPQHF
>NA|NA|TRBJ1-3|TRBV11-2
TGTGCCAGCAGCCCTCAACGGGACCCCTCTGGAAACACCATATATTTT
CASSPQRDPSGNTIYF
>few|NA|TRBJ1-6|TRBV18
TGTGCCAGCTCACCAATGAGGGGAGATTCACCCCTCCACTTT
CASSPMRGDSPLHF
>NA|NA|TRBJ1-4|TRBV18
TGTGCCAGCTCACCTGCCACTAATGAAAAACTGTTTTTT
CASSPATNEKLFF
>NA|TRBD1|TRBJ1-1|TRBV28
TGTGCCAGCAGTACCTACAGGGGGTGGAACACTGAAGCTTTCTTT
CASSTYRGWNTEAFF
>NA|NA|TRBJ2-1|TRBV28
TGTGCCAGCAGTTGGGGCGGGAACAATGAGCAGTTCTTC
CASSWGGNNEQFF
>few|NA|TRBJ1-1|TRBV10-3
TGTGCCATAATACAGGGTTTGGACACTGAAGCTTTCTTT
CAIIQGLDTEAFF
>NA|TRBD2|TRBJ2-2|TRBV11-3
TGTGCCAGCAGCTTAACGTTCGGGGGGTTGGGCACCGGGGAGCTGTTTTTT
CASSLTFGGLGTGELFF
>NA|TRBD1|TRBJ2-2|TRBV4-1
TGCGCCAGCAGCCAAGAAGTAGCCAGGGGGCCTCGACGAACCGGGGAGCTGTTTTTT
CASSQEVARGPRRTGELFF
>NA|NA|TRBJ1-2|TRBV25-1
TGTGCCAGCAGTGAAAACCTACTTGTCCGCTACACCTTC
CASSENLLVRYTF
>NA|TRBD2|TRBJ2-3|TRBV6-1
TGTGCCAGCAGTGTGACTAGCGGTGCTAGCACAGATACGCAGTATTTT
CASSVTSGASTDTQYF
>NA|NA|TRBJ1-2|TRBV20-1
TGCAGTGCCGGCGAGGACTATGGCTACACCTTC
CSAGEDYGYTF
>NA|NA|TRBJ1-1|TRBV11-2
TGTGCCAGCAGCTTAGTAGCGGGGGCCGGGACGGTGAACACTGAAGCTTTCTTT
CASSLVAGAGTVNTEAFF
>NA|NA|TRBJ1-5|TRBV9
TGTGCCAGCAGCCCACACACGGGAGGGGTGGGTCAGCCCCAGCATTTT
CASSPHTGGVGQPQHF
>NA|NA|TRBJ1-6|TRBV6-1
TGTGCCAGCAGTGAATCTTGGCAGCTTTATAATTCACCCCTCCACTTT
CASSESWQLYNSPLHF
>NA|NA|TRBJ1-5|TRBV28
TGTGCCAGCAGCTCTCTAGGGGGGGACAATCAGCCCCAGCATTTT
CASSSLGGDNQPQHF
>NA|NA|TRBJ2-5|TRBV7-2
TGTGCCAGCAGCCCTGGGGGGCAGGGGAGAGAGACCCAGTACTTC
CASSPGGQGRETQYF
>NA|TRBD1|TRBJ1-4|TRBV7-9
TGTGCCAGCAGCCCCGGACAGGGTGCTAATGAAAAACTGTTTTTT
CASSPGQGANEKLFF
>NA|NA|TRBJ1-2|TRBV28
TGTGCCAGCAGTTCAAGCTGGGGTGGCTATGGCTACACCTTC
CASSSSWGGYGYTF
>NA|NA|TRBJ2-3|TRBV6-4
TGTGCCAGCAGTCCCTTACCCCGCACAGATACGCAGTATTTT
CASSPLPRTDTQYF
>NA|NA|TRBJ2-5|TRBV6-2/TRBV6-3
TGTGCCAGCAGTTACTCAACAGGGTACCAAGAGACCCAGTACTTC
CASSYSTGYQETQYF
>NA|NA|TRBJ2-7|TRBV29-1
TGCAGCGCCACTTCAGGCTTCTCCTACGAGCAGTACTTC
CSATSGFSYEQYF
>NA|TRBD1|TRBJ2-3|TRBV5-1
TGCGCCAGCAGCGTCCTTGGGACAGGGGCGATAGATACGCAGTATTTT
CASSVLGTGAIDTQYF
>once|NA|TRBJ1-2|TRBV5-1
TGCGCCAGCAGCCTGACAGGTTTTGACTATGGCTACACCTTC
CASSLTGFDYGYTF
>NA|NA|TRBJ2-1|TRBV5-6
TGTGCCAGCAGCTTGACCGGGGGCAATGAGCAGTTCTTC
CASSLTGGNEQFF
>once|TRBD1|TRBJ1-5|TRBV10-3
TGTGCCACAAAGGGACAGCTAAATAGCAATCAGCCCCAGCATTTT
CATKGQLNSNQPQHF
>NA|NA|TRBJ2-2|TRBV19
TGTGCCAGTAGTAGGTTCACAGTTCTGGGCGGGGAGCTGTTTTTT
CASSRFTVLGGELFF
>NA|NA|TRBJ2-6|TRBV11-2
TGTGCCAGCTCCCCCTACCTCGGTGGGGCCAACGTCCTGACTTTC
CASSPYLGGANVLTF
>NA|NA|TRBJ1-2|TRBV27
TGTGCCAGCAGTTTAGTCGGGGGAGGGGGCTACACCTTC
CASSLVGGGGYTF
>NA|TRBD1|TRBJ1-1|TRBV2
TGTGCCAGCAGTCTAGACCAGGGGGTTCCTGAAGCTTTCTTT
CASSLDQGVPEAFF
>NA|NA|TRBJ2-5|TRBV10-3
TGTGCCTCCCGGGACAACCAAGAGACCCAGTACTTC
CASRDNQETQYF
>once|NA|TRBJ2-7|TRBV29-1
TGCAGCGCCTGGAGGGCCGGCTACGAGCAGTACTTC
CSAWRAGYEQYF
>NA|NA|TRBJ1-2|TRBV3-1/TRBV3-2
TGTGCCAGCAGCCAAGATTTTACCGGGATTTTCTATGGCTACACCTTC
CASSQDFTGIFYGYTF